The entry below describes one TCR beta chain. This sample stems from a study of blood T cell repertoires in COVID-19. The overall study: Acute-phase and convalescent COVID-19 samples originated in the United States, Italy and Spain. T cells, B-cell-depleted T cells, or PBMCs supplied cDNA or gDNA.

In the authors' methods: By means of reference gene primer amplification, nucleated cell counts were estimated. Sequencing was performed with immunoSEQ multiplex PCR; in TCRdb, only in-frame clones are kept and a portion is missing. The V and J calls and the clone size are those of that table, but D and trimming were determined from the DNA. Altogether 100,000 to 150,000 clones are present, about 85% being singletons, with the ten largest covering more than 20%. With V trimmed by 3 bases and J by 7 bases, 13 bases remained unmatched. There are 17 residues in the CDR3. CDR1 is SGHTA and CDR2 is FQGTGA in the germline V gene.

Sequencing was performed on peripheral blood. The gene calls are TRBV7-3 and TRBJ2-1, with TRBD2 matching over 9 bases. This receptor was taken from a woman of 80 years or more with acute or convalescent COVID-19. The CDR3 sequence: CASSFNPPGLAGNEQFF. The CDR3 nucleotides read TGTGCCAGCAGCTTTAACCCCCCGGGACTAGCTGGTAATGAGCAGTTCTTC.